These 24 T cell receptor beta chains were all obtained from the same sample, sequenced in a study of radiation and T cells in renal cell carcinoma. The time point is: blood 4 weeks post-SBRT, at nephrectomy. Treatment meaning: 15 Gy SBRT to primary tumor, nephrectomy 4 weeks later. The method was immunoSEQ multiplex PCR; TCRdb's version includes in-frame clones alone and lacks a portion of them. Altogether 150,000 to 200,000 clones are present, 88% being singletons, with the ten largest covering about 11%. The starting material was blood, obtained from a patient whose treatment included radiotherapy and nephrectomy. The receptors were sampled from a woman aged 45-59 years with renal cell carcinoma.

DNA of the CDR3: TGTGCCAGCAGTTACTCGACTGGGAACTATGGCTACACCTTC. Protein product: CASSYSTGNYGYTF. V usage is TRBV6-5 and J usage is TRBJ1-2, with D uncertain. The germline V gene encodes CDR1 MNHEY and CDR2 SVGAGI. The CDR3 sequence is 14 residues long. Trimming shortened V by 0 bases and J by 2 bases, and 7 bases separated the two germline ends.

The chain has TRBV7-9 and TRBJ2-2; D ambiguous. From germline, CDR1 is SEHNR and CDR2 FQNEAQ (reference sequence). The length of the CDR3 is 11 residues. V shed 7 bases and J shed 6 bases, with 6 bases lying between them. CDR3 amino acids: CASNRAGELFF. The CDR3 DNA follows: TGTGCCAGCAATCGTGCCGGGGAGCTGTTTTTT.

This clone was detected only once. The J gene is TRBJ2-5, the V gene TRBV5-4; 11 positions agree with TRBD2. Trimming cost V 0 bases and J 5 bases; bases outside gene matches: 6. Germline CDR1 and CDR2: SGHNT and YYREEE (reference sequence). The CDR3 runs to 16 residues. CDR3 DNA sequence: TGTGCCAGCAGCTTGGGGCTAGCGGGGGGTGGTGAGACCCAGTACTTC. Its translation: CASSLGLAGGGETQYF. The whole variable domain, filled in from reference TRBV5-4 and TRBJ2-5, reads ETGVTQSPTHLIKTRGQQVTLRCSSQSGHNTVSWYQQALGQGPQFIFQYYREEENGRGNFPPRFSGLQFPNYSSELNVNALELDDSALYLCASSLGLAGGGETQYFGPGTRLLVL.

The V gene is TRBV4-3, the J gene TRBJ2-1; D is undetermined. CDR1 LGHNA and CDR2 YSLEER come from the germline V gene. This CDR3 region has 18 residues. Trimming took 0 bases from V and 2 from J, leaving 17 bases between them. The CDR3, as DNA: TGCGCCAGCAGCCAAGATCTGGCTAGAACCTCTCCCTACAATGAGCAGTTCTTC. The encoded protein is CASSQDLARTSPYNEQFF.

To note about this clone: Compared with germline, one end of the junction differs, possibly owing to a read error. The rearrangement uses TRBV7-9 and TRBJ1-6; unclear D gene. CDR3 length: 12 residues. Germline loops: CDR1 SEHNR, CDR2 FQNEAQ (reference sequence). The CDR3 bases are TGTGCCGGCAGCCTCGTAAATTCACCCCTCCACTTT. Amino acids: CAGSLVNSPLHF.

This clone showed up just a few times. This specimen includes other DNA sequences encoding the same CDR3. The CDR3: CASSPRGSGVETQYF. DNA of the CDR3: TGTGCCAGCAGCCCCCGCGGTAGCGGGGTAGAGACCCAGTACTTC. This sequence joins TRBV7-2 and TRBJ2-5, with 8 bases fitting TRBD2. Trimming at V came to 5 bases and at J to 4 bases, leaving 9 bases not matched to a gene. The CDR3 sequence is 15 residues long. The germline CDR1 and CDR2 sequences are SGHTA and FQGNSA.

This clone was observed a single time. V gene TRBV14 combines with J gene TRBJ2-3; D is uncertain. Germline CDR1 SGHDN, CDR2 FVKESK. Trimming took off 3 bases at V and 4 bases at J, with 8 bases between the two ends. The CDR3 contains 13 residues. CDR3 region: CASSQFRSDTQYF. In nucleotides, the CDR3 is TGTGCCAGCAGCCAGTTCCGTTCAGATACGCAGTATTTT.

CDR3 in DNA: TGTGCCAGCAGCTTAATGGGGAACCCGGGACAGGGATCTGGAAACACCATATATTTT. Amino acid sequence: CASSLMGNPGQGSGNTIYF. This rearrangement joins TRBV7-3 to TRBJ1-3, with 9 bases lining up with TRBD1. The CDR3 covers 19 residues. V dropped 1 base and J dropped 1; count of bases not matched to a gene: 11. Germline V gene lookup returns CDR1 SGHTA and CDR2 FQGTGA. Full variable domain (remainder filled in from reference TRBV7-3 and TRBJ1-3): GAGVSQTPSNKVTEKGKYVELRCDPISGHTALYWYRQSLGQGPEFLIYFQGTGAADDSGLPNDRFFAVRPEGSVSTLKIQRTERGDSAVYLCASSLMGNPGQGSGNTIYFGEGSWLTVV.

This chain uses TRBV5-8 with TRBJ1-4, with D uncertain. V lost 2 bases and J lost 7, with 18 bases in between. The V gene's germline CDR1 is SGHTS and CDR2 YDEGEE. This CDR3 comprises 16 residues. The CDR3 spells CASSFLDWNQSEKLFF. CDR3 nucleotides: TGTGCCAGCAGCTTTCTAGACTGGAATCAAAGTGAAAAACTGTTTTTT.

A note on this clone: The sample holds other DNA sequences that translate to the same CDR3. This sequence joins TRBV6-1 and TRBJ1-3; a weak D match, TRBD1 (5 bases). The V gene lost 2 bases and the J gene lost 0 bases, with 5 bases spanning the gap. The CDR3 consists of 14 residues. Germline CDR1 is MNHNS and CDR2 is SASEGT. The CDR3 loop is CASSEQGSGNTIYF. The CDR3 coding sequence is TGTGCCAGCAGTGAACAGGGCTCTGGAAACACCATATATTTT.

The gene calls are TRBV6-6 and TRBJ2-7; D is uncertain. Trimming removed 0 bases from V and 3 bases from J, with 9 bases in between. The CDR3 is made up of 14 amino acids. Germline CDR1 MNHNY, CDR2 SVGAGI (reference sequence). The CDR3 DNA follows: TGTGCCAGCAGTTACTCGCCCTCAGACTACGAGCAGTACTTC. It yields the protein CASSYSPSDYEQYF.

This chain joins TRBV19 and TRBJ1-5; D is undetermined. Germline-derived CDR1 and CDR2 are LNHDA and SQIVND (reference sequence). V dropped 5 bases and J dropped 11 bases, with 19 bases sitting between them. The CDR3 consists of 14 residues. DNA for the CDR3: TGTGCCAGTAGTCCGGACTATAAGACGATAGCCCAGCATTTT. Translated, it gives CASSPDYKTIAQHF.

This chain links TRBV13 with TRBJ2-1, with 7 bases that match TRBD2. CDR1 and CDR2 (germline): PRHDT, FYEKMQ (reference sequence). This CDR3 is 13 amino acids long. V gave up 5 bases and J gave up 7 bases; unmatched junction bases: 5. The CDR3 protein is CASSQFSGNEQFF. In DNA, the CDR3 is TGTGCCAGCAGCCAATTTAGCGGGAATGAGCAGTTCTTC.

This chain links TRBV4-2 with TRBJ1-2; a possible D gene is TRBD1 (6 bases). The CDR3 sequence is 16 residues long. V lost 2 bases and J lost 8, with 21 bases in between. Per the germline V gene, CDR1 is LGHNA and CDR2 is YNFKEQ. The CDR3, as DNA: TGTGCCAGCAGCCAACAAGGTGGTAAGGGCGACAGGGGCTACACCTTC. This encodes CASSQQGGKGDRGYTF.

The chain employs TRBV4-1 and TRBJ1-2, with 12 bases that match TRBD1. The V gene end was trimmed by 1 base and the J gene end by 0 bases; junction bases not matched to a gene: 6. Per the germline V gene, CDR1 is MGHRA and CDR2 is YSYEKL. CDR3 length: 18 amino acids. The CDR3 nucleotides are TGCGCCAGCAGCCAAGTCGGGACAGGGGGCCTAACTAACTATGGCTACACCTTC. Translated: CASSQVGTGGLTNYGYTF.

V and J are TRBV7-2 and TRBJ1-5; 8 bases agree with TRBD1. Per germline, CDR1 SGHTA and CDR2 FQGNSA. The CDR3 contains 13 residues. V dropped 2 bases and J dropped 6; count of bases not matched to a gene: 0. CDR3 residues: CASSLQGAQPQHF. DNA of the CDR3: TGTGCCAGCAGCTTACAGGGGGCTCAGCCCCAGCATTTT.

V gene TRBV6-6 combines with J gene TRBJ2-2; 11 bases match TRBD2. Trimming removed 5 bases from V and 6 bases from J; junction bases left unmatched: 2. The germline V gene has CDR1 MNHNY and CDR2 SVGAGI (reference sequence). The length of the CDR3 is 14 residues. DNA of the CDR3: TGTGCCAGCAGTCTAGCGGGGGGATCCGGGGAGCTGTTTTTT. This sequence encodes CASSLAGGSGELFF.

This clone was detected many times. The chain carries TRBV6-6 and TRBJ2-2, with a tentative D call TRBD2 (7 bases). Germline V CDR1 and CDR2: MNHNY, SVGAGI (reference sequence). The V end lost 9 bases, the J end lost 7 bases, and 15 bases lay between the germline ends. The length of the CDR3 is 13 residues. The CDR3 DNA sequence: TGTGCCAGTGGGGGGGCCGGTGTCGGGGAGCTGTTTTTT. Translated: CASGGAGVGELFF.

The chain employs TRBV15 and TRBJ2-7; the match to TRBD1 covers 8 bases. J lost 4 bases, V lost 9 bases, and 5 bases had no gene match. CDR3 length: 12 amino acids. CDR1 and CDR2 from the germline V gene are LNHNV and YYDKDF (reference sequence). This CDR3 reads CATGTGEYEQYF. The CDR3 region has the DNA TGTGCCACGGGGACAGGAGAATACGAGCAGTACTTC.

J is TRBJ2-5 and V is TRBV30; perhaps TRBD2 as D (5 bases). This CDR3 spans 16 amino acids. V was clipped by 0 bases and J by 1 base, with 15 bases between them. Per germline, CDR1 GTSNPN and CDR2 SVGIG (reference sequence). The DNA of the CDR3 is TGTGCCTGGAGTGTATCGTGGGAGTTCCCCCAAGAGACCCAGTACTTC. As protein: CAWSVSWEFPQETQYF.

The chain's CDR3 is CASSLREVGTEAFF. The CDR3, as DNA: TGTGCCAGCAGCTTGAGGGAGGTTGGCACTGAAGCTTTCTTT. The chain uses TRBV5-6 and TRBJ1-1; no clear D. CDR1 and CDR2 (germline): SGHDT, YYEEEE. This CDR3 is built from 14 residues. V shed 1 base and J shed 4 bases, with 11 bases lying between them.

The rearrangement joins TRBV29-1 to TRBJ2-5; D might be TRBD1 or TRBD2, each matching 5 bases. The CDR3 loop spans 15 amino acids. V lost 6 bases and J 6 bases, leaving 23 bases between the germline ends. Per germline, CDR1 SQVTM and CDR2 ANQGSEA. CDR3: CSVLQEATPGKTQYF. Written as DNA, the CDR3 is TGCAGCGTGCTACAGGAGGCCACTCCGGGGAAGACCCAGTACTTC.

This chain joins TRBV6-5 and TRBJ2-7; 8 nucleotides agree with TRBD2. The J segment lost 7 bases and the V segment lost 11 bases, leaving 10 bases of the junction unmatched. The CDR3 runs 12 residues. CDR1 MNHEY and CDR2 SVGAGI come from the germline V gene. CDR3 sequence reads: CAAGGEEGEQYF. The CDR3 nucleotides read TGTGCCGCGGGGGGCGAAGAAGGTGAGCAGTACTTC.

V gene TRBV7-9 combines with J gene TRBJ2-5; no clear D gene. Germline lookup yields CDR1 SEHNR and CDR2 FQNEAQ (reference sequence). The CDR3 length is 14 residues. The V end was cut by 5 bases, the J end by 2 bases, with 12 bases between. CDR3 sequence reads: CASSLAQAQETQYF. CDR3 nucleotide sequence: TGTGCCAGCAGCCTTGCGCAGGCTCAAGAGACCCAGTACTTC.